This entry lists 25 T cell receptor beta chains sequenced from one sample in a study of shared clonotypes between healthy human individuals (dated by TCRdb to about 2020). Library prep was done by the immunoSEQ multiplex PCR assay. TCRdb holds this immuneACCESS table with in-frame rearrangements only. Some clones are missing; in checked studies, unresolved V genes explain under half, and the rest has no known cause. Recorded for this sample are 600,000 to 750,000 clones; more than 70% of them occurred a single time. The ten top clones hold 1.8% of the sample. Input material: memory CD4+ T cells sorted from blood. What the cell subset or site label conveys for this sample: CD45RA-negative fraction. These receptors were obtained from a woman under 40 in good health.

This clone was detected many times. V and J are TRBV7-8 and TRBJ2-7, with D uncertain. The length of the CDR3 is 14 residues. The V and J ends lost 4 bases and 2 bases respectively, with 12 bases between them. Germline loops: CDR1 SGHVS, CDR2 FQNEAQ. The DNA of the CDR3 is TGTGCCAGCAGCTCTATGGACGGTCCCTACGAGCAGTACTTC. Translating gives CASSSMDGPYEQYF. Drawing the rest from reference TRBV7-8 and TRBJ2-7, the complete variable domain is GAGVSQSPRYKVAKRGQDVALRCDPISGHVSLFWYQQALGQGPEFLTYFQNEAQLDKSGLPSDRFFAERPEGSVSTLKIQRTQQEDSAVYLCASSSMDGPYEQYFGPGTRLTVT.

The chain links TRBV5-6 to TRBJ2-4; D possibly matches TRBD1 or TRBD2 (5 bases each). The length of the CDR3 is 15 residues. Trimming left V 3 bases short and J 7 bases short, with 17 bases between. CDR1 is SGHDT and CDR2 is YYEEEE in the germline V gene. The chain's CDR3 is CASSSGPSGLNIQYF. DNA of the CDR3: TGTGCCAGCAGCTCGGGACCCTCAGGGTTGAACATTCAGTACTTC.

This clone was seen only once. The chain employs TRBV5-5 and TRBJ1-1; D gene uncertain. CDR1 and CDR2 (germline): SGHKS, YYEKEE (reference sequence). The CDR3 has 10 residues. V was pared by 3 bases and J by 6 bases, with 3 bases between. CDR3 sequence: CASSSSEAFF. The CDR3 coding sequence is TGTGCCAGCAGCTCTTCTGAAGCTTTCTTT.

The rearrangement joins TRBV28 to TRBJ2-4; maybe TRBD2 (6 bases). Trimming took 6 bases from V and 0 from J, leaving 12 bases between them. Germline V gene data show CDR1 as MDHEN and CDR2 as SYDVKM. This CDR3 contains 15 residues. DNA for the CDR3: TGTGCCAGCAGCTCCACTAGCCTAGCCAAAAACATTCAGTACTTC. Residues: CASSSTSLAKNIQYF.

The gene calls are TRBV28 and TRBJ2-7; 9 nucleotides match TRBD2. CDR1 is MDHEN and CDR2 is SYDVKM in the germline V gene. This CDR3 spans 16 amino acids. V lost 6 bases to trimming and J lost 4 bases; unmatched junction nucleotides: 13. CDR3: CASRKNRASGKYEQYF. The DNA for the CDR3 is TGTGCCAGCAGGAAAAACCGGGCTAGCGGGAAGTACGAGCAGTACTTC.

The chain employs TRBV6-5 and TRBJ2-3; D is tentatively TRBD1 or TRBD2 (5 bases each). Germline CDR1 and CDR2: MNHEY and SVGAGI. V lost 2 bases and J 7 bases, leaving 13 bases between the germline ends. The CDR3 spans 14 residues. The CDR3, as DNA: TGTGCCAGCAGTTACGGTGGGACCAAAAATACGCAGTATTTT. This sequence encodes CASSYGGTKNTQYF.

About this clone itself: A read error may produce the germline difference seen at one junction end. J is TRBJ1-1 and V is TRBV30; possible D gene TRBD1, 5 bases. The CDR3 has 13 residues. CDR1 and CDR2 (germline): GTSNPN, SVGIG (reference sequence). The CDR3 region is CAWSVLGTGTPTF. The CDR3 DNA follows: TGTGCCTGGAGTGTACTAGGGACCGGAACCCCTACCTTT.

J is TRBJ2-1 and V is TRBV25-1; 10 bases fit TRBD1. Germline V CDR1 and CDR2: MGHDK, SYGVNS. V shed 1 base, J shed 4 bases, and the junction held 10 bases outside the gene matches. The CDR3 length is 18 residues. In DNA form, the CDR3 reads TGTGCCAGCAGTGAATCATTAGAACGACAGGGGGCTTACAATGAGCAGTTCTTC. Translating it yields CASSESLERQGAYNEQFF.

The V and J genes are TRBV18 and TRBJ1-5; D is perhaps TRBD1 (6 bases). V lost 4 bases, J lost 4 bases, and 14 bases lay in between. The CDR3 consists of 15 residues. Germline CDR1 KGHSH, CDR2 LQKENI. CDR3 region: CASSRAGVKNQPQHF. As DNA, the CDR3 is TGTGCCAGCTCACGGGCAGGGGTTAAGAATCAGCCCCAGCATTTT.

This clone turned up a few times. The V gene is TRBV7-8, the J gene TRBJ2-7; 7 nucleotides align to TRBD2. The germline gives CDR1 SGHVS, CDR2 FQNEAQ. The CDR3 loop spans 15 amino acids. Trimming at V came to 3 bases and at J to 4 bases, leaving 9 bases not matched to a gene. CDR3 sequence (DNA): TGTGCCAGCAGCTTCAGCGGGATGACGATTTACGAGCAGTACTTC. Amino acid sequence: CASSFSGMTIYEQYF. Drawing the rest from reference TRBV7-8 and TRBJ2-7, the complete variable domain is GAGVSQSPRYKVAKRGQDVALRCDPISGHVSLFWYQQALGQGPEFLTYFQNEAQLDKSGLPSDRFFAERPEGSVSTLKIQRTQQEDSAVYLCASSFSGMTIYEQYFGPGTRLTVT.

In its sample, this clone was seen a few times. The J gene is TRBJ2-4, the V gene TRBV5-1; D is possibly TRBD1 or TRBD2 (5 bases each). This CDR3 has 16 residues. V was cut by 4 bases and J by 1 base, with 15 bases left in between. Germline CDR1 and CDR2: SGHRS and YFSETQ. The CDR3 reads CASSTGERGAKNIQYF. In DNA form, the CDR3 reads TGCGCCAGCAGCACCGGCGAGAGGGGCGCCAAAAACATTCAGTACTTC. The entire variable domain, with the rest obtained from reference TRBV5-1 and TRBJ2-4, is as follows: KAGVTQTPRYLIKTRGQQVTLSCSPISGHRSVSWYQQTPGQGLQFLFEYFSETQRNKGNFPGRFSGRQFSNSRSEMNVSTLELGDSALYLCASSTGERGAKNIQYFGAGTRLSVL.

V usage is TRBV28 and J usage is TRBJ2-7; 11 bases agree with TRBD2. Germline lookup yields CDR1 MDHEN and CDR2 SYDVKM. After removal of 4 bases from V and 8 bases from J, the junction contained 16 bases not matched to a gene. The CDR3 is 17 residues long. The CDR3 region is CASSSTPPSGRKEQQYF. In DNA form, the CDR3 reads TGTGCCAGCAGTTCGACCCCCCCTAGCGGGAGGAAAGAACAGCAGTACTTC. The whole variable domain, filled in from reference TRBV28 and TRBJ2-7, reads DVKVTQSSRYLVKRTGEKVFLECVQDMDHENMFWYRQDPGLGLRLIYFSYDVKMKEKGDIPEGYSVSREKKERFSLILESASTNQTSMYLCASSSTPPSGRKEQQYFGPGTRLTVT.

V is TRBV27 and J is TRBJ1-2; D might be TRBD1 (5 bases). The CDR3 loop spans 16 amino acids. The V gene's germline CDR1 is MNHEY and CDR2 SMNVEV (reference sequence). V shed 0 bases and J shed 4 bases, with 15 bases lying between them. This CDR3 is CASSLSALGGRYGYTF. The CDR3 DNA follows: TGTGCCAGCAGTTTATCGGCTCTGGGGGGTCGCTATGGCTACACCTTC.

V is TRBV5-4 and J is TRBJ2-5; 16 bases fit TRBD2. The V gene end was trimmed by 4 bases and the J gene end by 11 bases; junction bases not matched to a gene: 8. CDR1 and CDR2 from the germline V gene are SGHNT and YYREEE (reference sequence). This CDR3 contains 15 residues. This chain's CDR3 is CASSTGTSGRGEQYF. The CDR3 DNA sequence: TGTGCCAGCAGCACCGGGACTAGCGGGAGGGGTGAGCAGTACTTC.

The rearrangement joins TRBV18 to TRBJ1-4; weak D call: TRBD1 (6 bases). CDR3 size: 17 residues. With 3 bases removed from V and 0 bases from J, the gap between germline ends came to 14 bases. Germline V gene sequence: CDR1 KGHSH, CDR2 LQKENI. CDR3 protein: CASSPRGGPTTNEKLFF. The CDR3 DNA reads as TGTGCCAGCTCACCCCGGGGGGGGCCGACAACTAATGAAAAACTGTTTTTT.

The chain combines TRBV18 with TRBJ2-1; tentative D call: TRBD2 (6 bases). With 3 bases removed from V and 7 bases from J, the gap between germline ends came to 19 bases. The germline gives CDR1 KGHSH, CDR2 LQKENI. CDR3 size: 16 residues. The CDR3 loop is CASSPRTGDLGNEQFF. The CDR3 DNA reads TGTGCCAGCTCACCGAGAACGGGAGACCTCGGGAATGAGCAGTTCTTC.

The V and J genes are TRBV7-8 and TRBJ2-7; D uncertain. V was shortened by 10 bases and J by 2 bases, with 15 bases between the two germline ends. Germline values: CDR1 SGHVS, CDR2 FQNEAQ. This CDR3 contains 13 residues. The CDR3 is CATSRSTAYEQYF. The CDR3 DNA sequence: TGTGCCACCTCACGGAGTACGGCCTACGAGCAGTACTTC.

This chain uses TRBV2 with TRBJ2-1, with TRBD2 matching over 11 bases. With 6 bases clipped from V and 14 bases from J, the junction kept 18 bases outside the gene matches. The length of the CDR3 is 16 residues. CDR1 and CDR2 (germline): SNHLY, FYNNEI. CDR3: CASSPATSGIPGREFF. The CDR3 region has the DNA TGTGCCAGCAGCCCTGCGACTAGCGGGATTCCGGGGAGGGAGTTCTTC.

V is TRBV6-5 and J is TRBJ1-1; possibly TRBD1 for D (5 bases). The germline V and J ends were trimmed by 6 bases and 8 bases, with 16 bases remaining between them. The germline CDR1 and CDR2 sequences are MNHEY and SVGAGI. This CDR3 has 13 amino acids. In DNA form, the CDR3 reads TGTGCCAGCAGAGAGAGAGACAGACGAGAAGCTTTCTTT. It specifies CASRERDRREAFF.

This clone appeared a single time. The chain has TRBV4-1 and TRBJ2-7; possible D gene TRBD2, 6 bases. Germline V gives CDR1 MGHRA, CDR2 YSYEKL. The CDR3 consists of 15 residues. V was shortened by 0 bases and J by 4 bases, with 13 bases between the two germline ends. For the CDR3, the DNA is TGCGCCAGCAGCCAAGAATTTACTAGCAGATACGAGCAGTACTTC. It translates to CASSQEFTSRYEQYF.

This clone was recorded many times. The V call is TRBV5-6, the J call TRBJ2-7; D is uncertain. Germline V CDR1 and CDR2: SGHDT, YYEEEE. The CDR3 is made up of 13 amino acids. V was pared by 3 bases and J by 7 bases, with 14 bases between. The CDR3 reads CASSSRTVSEQYF. In nucleotides, the CDR3 is TGTGCCAGCAGCTCTAGGACGGTCTCAGAGCAGTACTTC.

Here the CDR3 DNA reads TGTGCCAGCTCAGGGGCACAGCTTCGCACAGATACGCAGTATTTT. The encoded protein is CASSGAQLRTDTQYF. The V call is TRBV2, the J call TRBJ2-3; D is possibly TRBD1 (6 bases). The CDR3 consists of 15 residues. Looked up from germline, CDR1 is SNHLY and CDR2 is FYNNEI. Trimming shortened V by 8 bases and J by 1 base, and 16 bases separated the two germline ends. Full variable domain (remainder filled in from reference TRBV2 and TRBJ2-3): EPEVTQTPSHQVTQMGQEVILRCVPISNHLYFYWYRQILGQKVEFLVSFYNNEISEKSEIFDDQFSVERPDGSNFTLKIRSTKLEDSAMYFCASSGAQLRTDTQYFGPGTRLTVL.

V usage is TRBV2 and J usage is TRBJ2-7; 10 bases agree with TRBD1. With V trimmed by 6 bases and J by 6 bases, 11 bases remained unmatched. The CDR3 sequence is 15 residues long. Germline-derived CDR1 and CDR2 are SNHLY and FYNNEI. DNA of the CDR3: TGTGCCAGCAGCGGTGCCGGGACAGGGGATTTCGAGCAGTACTTC. The encoded protein is CASSGAGTGDFEQYF.

The gene calls are TRBV11-3 and TRBJ2-7; D is uncertain. The CDR3 is 12 amino acids. Trimming pared 5 bases from V and 4 bases from J, leaving 9 bases between. Germline V lookup: CDR1 SGHNT, CDR2 YENEEA. This CDR3 reads CASSQDGYEQYF. In DNA form, the CDR3 reads TGTGCCAGCAGCCAGGACGGTTACGAGCAGTACTTC.

The gene calls are TRBV4-1 and TRBJ2-6; D possibly corresponds to TRBD1 (5 bases). Trimming took off 0 bases at V and 4 bases at J, with 13 bases between the two ends. The germline gives CDR1 MGHRA, CDR2 YSYEKL. The CDR3 has 17 amino acids. The CDR3 DNA reads TGCGCCAGCAGCCAAGATCAGGGTACCGTGGGGGCCAACGTCCTGACTTTC. This translates into CASSQDQGTVGANVLTF.